This T cell receptor (beta chain) comes out of a study of blood T cells in healthy people across ages. Study outcomes and limitations: Donors of long life had a larger count of naive CD4+ cells and greater diversity than aged donors.

On this clonotype itself: What it binds is unknown.

The use of a sample-barcoded 5' primer and a J-beta primer mix characterized a second PCR of about 6 to 12 cycles. A single record per CDR3 protein comes from TCRdb applying MiXCR to the 5' RACE reads. The profile shows 500,000 to 650,000 distinct CDR3 sequences, about 26% of them singletons. V dropped 5 bases and J dropped 4; count of bases not matched to a gene: 11. There are 15 residues in the CDR3. From germline, CDR1 is MRHNA and CDR2 SNTAGT. The sample was also linked to a second study, of T cells of mothers and their children. As that report states: Barcodes and 2-4 random nucleotides were added by M1S in the second PCR.

The clonotype originates from a boy younger than 10 in good health. The chain has TRBV6-4 and TRBJ2-7; 7 bases line up with TRBD2. Sequencing was done on a sample of blood. CDR3 nucleotides: TGTGCCAGCAGTAAAGAGGCGGGAGTTTGGTACGAGCAGTACTTC. This encodes CASSKEAGVWYEQYF.